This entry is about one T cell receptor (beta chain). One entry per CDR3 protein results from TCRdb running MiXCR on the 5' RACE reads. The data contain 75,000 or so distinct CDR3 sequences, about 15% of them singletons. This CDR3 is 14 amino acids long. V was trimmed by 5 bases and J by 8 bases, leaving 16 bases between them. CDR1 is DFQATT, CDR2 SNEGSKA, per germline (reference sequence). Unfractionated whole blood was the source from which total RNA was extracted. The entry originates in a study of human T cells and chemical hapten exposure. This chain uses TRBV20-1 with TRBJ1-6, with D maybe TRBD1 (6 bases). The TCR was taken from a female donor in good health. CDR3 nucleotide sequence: TGCAGTGCTTCACAGGGTGGTCGGTATTCACCCCTCCACTTT. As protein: CSASQGGRYSPLHF.